This T cell receptor (beta chain) comes out of a study of T cell responses to AZD1222 COVID-19 vaccine. Study-level findings and limits: Two doses of AZD1222 preceded a rise in Spike-specific TCR breadth and depth.

A word on this clone: What it binds is not known.

Germline values: CDR1 ENHRY, CDR2 SYGVKD. The CDR3 has 16 residues. V trimming: 3 bases; J trimming: 1 base; junction bases outside the gene matches: 1. The protocol was immunoSEQ multiplex PCR, while the TCRdb copy is restricted to in-frame clones and leaves out a portion. The table lists about 86,000 clones, almost 90% of them singletons. This specimen was peripheral blood, taken on day 0 of MenACWY control vaccination. The receptor comes from an adult in good health. The rearrangement links TRBV10-3 to TRBJ2-2, with 11 bases matching TRBD2. For the CDR3, the DNA is TGTGCCATCAGTGACGGACTAGCGGGGAACACCGGGGAGCTGTTTTTT. This encodes CAISDGLAGNTGELFF.